The 3 T cell receptor beta chains below were found in one sample sequenced in a study of T-cell memory formation after mild COVID-19. MiXCR, run by TCRdb on the 5' RACE reads, gives a single entry per CDR3 protein. Of hundreds of thousands of distinct CDR3 sequences detected, under 25% appear once; the ten largest clones hold less than 15%. Sequenced material: PBMCs or a T cell subset sorted from them (not recorded which). These receptors were obtained from an adult woman who had mild COVID-19 (a few samples of this study predate the infection). Cell type and time point are not known.

CDR3 loop: CASSRSGTGREETQYF. The CDR3, as DNA: TGTGCCAGCAGCCGCTCCGGGACAGGGAGGGAAGAGACCCAGTACTTC. J is TRBJ2-5 and V is TRBV27; 9 bases agree with TRBD1. Trimming cost V 6 bases and J 3 bases; bases outside gene matches: 11. This CDR3 is 16 amino acids long. Germline CDR1 and CDR2: MNHEY and SMNVEV (reference sequence).

CDR3 residues: CSASPWLAGRDGELFF. The CDR3 DNA sequence: TGCAGTGCTAGCCCTTGGCTAGCGGGAAGGGACGGGGAGCTGTTTTTT. V usage is TRBV20-1 and J usage is TRBJ2-2, with 9 bases matching TRBD2. There are 16 residues in the CDR3. V lost 3 bases and J lost 7; bases outside the gene matches: 12. Germline-derived CDR1 and CDR2 are DFQATT and SNEGSKA (reference sequence).

The gene calls are TRBV29-1 and TRBJ2-1; 7 bases map to TRBD2. The CDR3 is 15 residues long. V shed 4 bases and J 5 bases; nucleotides not matched to a gene: 11. The germline CDR1 and CDR2 sequences are SQVTM and ANQGSEA. The CDR3 DNA reads as TGCAGCGTTGCCCGGGGAAGCGGGGCAAACAATGAGCAGTTCTTC. This encodes CSVARGSGANNEQFF.